The T cell receptor beta chain under discussion was sequenced for a study of Graves' ophthalmopathy and Graves' hyperthyroidism. Study in general: Pretreatment peripheral blood was obtained at initial diagnosis. Notes on the study in general: Blood also held most thyroid clonotypes expanded above 0.001 frequency.

Ophthalmopathic donors had moderate-to-severe activity, CAS ≥3 and NOSPECS ≥4, with disease that had lasted under 3 months. From fresh peripheral blood, 8.5 to 10 ml in volume, the PBMCs were obtained. RNA transcripts were the template, and TCR beta CDR3 regions were amplified from them. HTBI-primed RT-PCR formed the first round, and a multiplex PCR formed the second. One entry per CDR3 protein, called by TCRdb with MiXCR from the multiplex PCR reads. Altogether hundreds of thousands of distinct CDR3 sequences are present, 45% to 55% being singletons, with the ten largest covering roughly half. For this clonotype: Antigen unknown.

There are 13 residues in the CDR3. Trimming removed 1 base from V and 9 bases from J; junction bases left unmatched: 4. Germline V gives CDR1 DFQATT, CDR2 SNEGSKA (reference sequence). The sequencing sample was made of peripheral blood. This TCR was recovered from an adult man with Graves' ophthalmopathy. V usage is TRBV20-1 and J usage is TRBJ1-2; 11 nucleotides line up with TRBD1. The CDR3 DNA is TGCAGTGCTAGAGGGGACAGGGGGTTAAGCTACACCTTC. Amino acids: CSARGDRGLSYTF.